These 7 T cell receptor beta chains share one sample of origin, sequenced in a study of T cells in Graves' hyperthyroidism and ophthalmopathy. TCR beta CDR3 sequences were amplified from RNA transcripts. Researchers ran a first-round RT-PCR on the TCR CDR3 using the HTBI primer set. TCRdb reanalysed the multiplex PCR reads using MiXCR and keeps one entry per CDR3 protein. The table lists 660,000 or so distinct CDR3 sequences, 45% of them singletons. Sequenced sample: peripheral blood or thyroid tissue (not recorded which). All receptors come from an adult man with Graves' disease, either hyperthyroidism or ophthalmopathy (not recorded which).

V is TRBV7-9 and J is TRBJ2-7; possibly TRBD1 or TRBD2 for D (5 bases each). This CDR3 comprises 15 residues. The germline gives CDR1 SEHNR, CDR2 FQNEAQ (reference sequence). Deletions cut 0 bases from V and 5 bases from J, with 14 bases between. The CDR3 here is CASSLALRGIHEQYF. CDR3 nucleotides: TGTGCCAGCAGCTTAGCGCTGAGGGGAATCCACGAGCAGTACTTC. Together with reference TRBV7-9 and TRBJ2-7, the CDR3 gives the full variable domain: DTGVSQNPRHKITKRGQNVTFRCDPISEHNRLYWYRQTLGQGPEFLTYFQNEAQLEKSRLLSDRFSAERPKGSFSTLEIQRTEQGDSAMYLCASSLALRGIHEQYFGPGTRLTVT.

As concerns this clonotype: Compared with germline, one end of the junction differs, possibly owing to a read error. The CDR3, as DNA: TGTGCCAGCAGCTTACGCTCCCGGGACAGGCCGGTCTTT. It is translated as CASSLRSRDRPVF. The chain uses TRBV7-6 and TRBJ1-1; 8 bases are shared with TRBD1. The germline CDR1 and CDR2 sequences are SGHVS and FNYEAQ. The CDR3 loop spans 13 amino acids.

This rearrangement joins TRBV7-8 to TRBJ1-5; no clear D gene. CDR1 is SGHVS and CDR2 is FQNEAQ in the germline V gene. CDR3 length: 13 amino acids. V lost 5 bases to trimming and J lost 9 bases, with 14 bases between them. The CDR3, as DNA: TGTGCCAGCAGCAGAGGTTTCGGGCGGCCCCAGCATTTT. This sequence encodes CASSRGFGRPQHF.

This clonotype came up a few times. CDR3 protein: CASRPETGNSYEQYF. In DNA, the CDR3 is TGTGCCAGCAGACCAGAAACAGGAAACTCCTACGAGCAGTACTTC. V gene TRBV7-9 combines with J gene TRBJ2-7; tentatively, D is TRBD1 (5 bases). The CDR3 is made up of 15 amino acids. Trimming pared 6 bases from V and 0 bases from J, leaving 15 bases between. Germline CDR1 SEHNR, CDR2 FQNEAQ (reference sequence). The entire variable domain, with the rest obtained from reference TRBV7-9 and TRBJ2-7, is as follows: DTGVSQNPRHKITKRGQNVTFRCDPISEHNRLYWYRQTLGQGPEFLTYFQNEAQLEKSRLLSDRFSAERPKGSFSTLEIQRTEQGDSAMYLCASRPETGNSYEQYFGPGTRLTVT.

The V call is TRBV5-1, the J call TRBJ1-4; a possible D gene is TRBD1 (5 bases). This CDR3 comprises 15 residues. CDR1 and CDR2 from the germline V gene are SGHRS and YFSETQ. V lost 4 bases and J 7 bases, leaving 17 bases between the germline ends. CDR3 sequence (DNA): TGCGCCAGCAGCGACCCGCGGGGACGCACTGAAAAACTGTTTTTT. Its translation is CASSDPRGRTEKLFF.

The V call is TRBV2, the J call TRBJ1-2; 9 bases map to TRBD1. The CDR3 is 13 residues long. Germline-derived CDR1 and CDR2 are SNHLY and FYNNEI. After removal of 5 bases from V and 8 bases from J, the junction contained 6 bases not matched to a gene. CDR3 sequence (DNA): TGTGCCAGCAGTCCAGGGACAGGGTGGGGCTACACCTTC. Its translation is CASSPGTGWGYTF.

The chain joins TRBV25-1 to TRBJ1-2, with D unresolved. Germline CDR1 and CDR2: MGHDK and SYGVNS. This CDR3 is built from 15 residues. The V end was cut by 4 bases, the J end by 2 bases, with 14 bases between. This CDR3 reads CASSALQDGNYGYTF. Written as DNA, the CDR3 is TGTGCCAGCAGTGCCCTCCAGGACGGAAACTATGGCTACACCTTC.